This T cell receptor (beta chain) was captured in a study of T cells in Graves' hyperthyroidism and ophthalmopathy. Hyperthyroidism patients were newly diagnosed, had disease duration under 2 months, and were aged 18 to 65 years. This clonotype was recorded a few times. Amplification yielded TCR beta CDR3 regions, with RNA transcripts as the source. First-round RT-PCR with HTBI primers amplified the TCR CDR3 region. TCRdb fed the multiplex PCR reads into MiXCR, producing one record per CDR3 protein. The sample contains about 200,000 distinct CDR3 sequences, roughly 18% of which appear only once. The CDR3 runs 13 residues. V was trimmed by 3 bases and J by 12 bases, leaving 14 bases between them. Germline V lookup: CDR1 SNHLY, CDR2 FYNNEI.

The chain carries TRBV2 and TRBJ1-4; D is ambiguous. The clonotype comes from a man aged 50 to 60 with Graves' hyperthyroidism. The sample taken for sequencing was blood. CDR3 sequence reads: CASSDLETGQLFF. The CDR3 DNA reads TGTGCCAGCAGTGATCTGGAAACCGGACAACTGTTTTTT.